Listed below are T cell receptor beta chains from one sample, sequenced in a study of shared clonotypes between healthy human individuals. TCRdb's table, derived via immunoSEQ multiplex PCR, lists solely in-frame clones and lacks some. The sample lists about 560,000 clones; roughly 72% were seen once. The material sequenced was PBMCs. These receptors came from a woman aged 40 to 50 in good health. Some clones in this sample may be carry-over from other donors' samples. CDR3s include the opening cysteine and the closing phenylalanine or tryptophan. A D gene is named only where the DNA matches it firmly. Part of the rows lack a size; the others show once, few, many or a class for expanded clones.

v_gene	j_gene	d_gene	abundance	CDR3aa	CDR3nt
TRBV9	TRBJ2-7	NA	NA	CASSDGLNSYEQYF	TGTGCCAGCAGCGACGGACTTAACTCCTACGAGCAGTACTTC
TRBV25-1	TRBJ2-3	NA	NA	CASSVGGTDTQYF	TGTGCCAGCAGTGTGGGTGGCACAGATACGCAGTATTTT
TRBV28	TRBJ1-5	NA	NA	CASRPAGSQDQPQHF	TGTGCCAGCAGACCAGCGGGCAGCCAGGATCAGCCCCAGCATTTT
TRBV5-1	TRBJ1-6	TRBD1	NA	CASRPGTGTRNSPLHF	TGCGCCAGCAGGCCCGGGACAGGAACCAGAAATTCACCCCTCCACTTT
TRBV11-2	TRBJ2-2	NA	NA	CASSSRYSGELFF	TGTGCCAGCAGCTCTAGGTACAGCGGGGAGCTGTTTTTT
TRBV15	TRBJ1-5	NA	NA	CASERGGQPQHF	TGTGCCAGCGAGCGGGGTGGTCAGCCCCAGCATTTT
TRBV4-2	TRBJ2-2	NA	NA	CASSLDHLNTGELFF	TGTGCCAGCAGCCTCGACCATCTGAACACCGGGGAGCTGTTTTTT
TRBV27	TRBJ2-5	TRBD2	NA	CASTRSPSGTGETQYF	TGTGCCAGCACCAGGAGCCCTAGCGGGACGGGAGAGACCCAGTACTTC
TRBV25-1	TRBJ2-1	TRBD2	once	CASSVGLAGDNEQFF	TGTGCCAGCAGTGTTGGACTAGCGGGGGACAATGAGCAGTTCTTC
TRBV15	TRBJ1-3	NA	NA	CATSRAAGTGNTIYF	TGTGCCACCAGCAGAGCAGCGGGCACTGGAAACACCATATATTTT
TRBV21-1	TRBJ2-7	NA	NA	CASRGQGDYEQYF	TGTGCCAGCAGAGGACAGGGAGACTACGAGCAGTACTTC
TRBV28	TRBJ1-5	NA	NA	CASSFVGSGQPQHF	TGTGCCAGCAGTTTTGTGGGGAGTGGGCAGCCCCAGCATTTT
TRBV4-1	TRBJ2-4	NA	NA	CASSQASLGLAKNIQYF	TGCGCCAGCAGCCAAGCTTCATTGGGTCTAGCCAAAAACATTCAGTACTTC
TRBV5-1	TRBJ2-1	NA	many	CASSLGLNEQFF	TGCGCCAGCAGCTTGGGCCTCAATGAGCAGTTCTTC
TRBV27	TRBJ2-7	TRBD2	NA	CASSPGTSNRAEQYF	TGTGCCAGCAGTCCGGGGACTAGCAACAGAGCCGAGCAGTACTTC
TRBV18	TRBJ1-1	NA	few	CASSRGAGTEAFF	TGTGCCAGCTCACGGGGGGCGGGCACTGAAGCTTTCTTT
TRBV28	TRBJ1-1	TRBD1	NA	CASSLVGGGRTEAFF	TGTGCCAGCAGTTTAGTAGGGGGCGGACGCACTGAAGCTTTCTTT
TRBV5-1	TRBJ1-3	NA	NA	CASSLDGVNSGNTIYF	TGCGCCAGCAGCTTGGACGGCGTAAACTCTGGAAACACCATATATTTT
TRBV27	TRBJ1-6	NA	NA	CASSFRGNNSPPHF	TGTGCCAGCAGTTTTCGGGGTAATAATTCACCCCCCCACTTT
TRBV5-8	TRBJ2-7	TRBD1	NA	CASSFGEDRGYEQYF	TGTGCCAGCAGCTTTGGTGAAGACAGGGGTTACGAGCAGTACTTC
TRBV10-3	TRBJ2-7	TRBD2	NA	CAISDAGRSYEQYF	TGTGCCATCAGTGACGCCGGGAGGTCCTACGAGCAGTACTTC
TRBV19	TRBJ2-1	NA	NA	CASSTYNEQFF	TGTGCCAGTAGTACCTACAATGAGCAGTTCTTC
TRBV6-6	TRBJ2-2	TRBD1	NA	CASSYFGTGGTGELFF	TGTGCCAGCAGCTACTTCGGGACAGGGGGCACCGGGGAGCTGTTTTTT
TRBV7-9	TRBJ2-3	NA	NA	CASSLDRADTQYF	TGTGCCAGCAGCTTAGATAGGGCAGATACGCAGTATTTT
TRBV6-6	TRBJ2-7	NA	NA	CASSTHYEQYF	TGTGCCAGCAGTACTCACTACGAGCAGTACTTC
TRBV7-9	TRBJ2-1	NA	NA	CASSLVGGPYNEQFF	TGTGCCAGCAGCTTAGTAGGCGGGCCCTACAATGAGCAGTTCTTC
TRBV11-2	TRBJ2-1	NA	NA	CASSFPRVNEQFF	TGTGCCAGCAGCTTCCCGAGGGTCAATGAGCAGTTCTTC
TRBV30	TRBJ1-5	NA	once	CAWSVRGGGQPQHF	TGTGCCTGGAGTGTAAGGGGGGGCGGTCAGCCCCAGCATTTT
TRBV7-8	TRBJ2-7	NA	NA	CASSLAAPTGEQYF	TGTGCCAGCAGCTTAGCCGCGCCGACGGGCGAGCAGTACTTC
TRBV19	TRBJ2-7	NA	NA	CASSIPGSYEQYF	TGTGCCAGTAGTATACCGGGGAGCTACGAGCAGTACTTC
TRBV5-1	TRBJ2-2	TRBD2	NA	CASAGLAGPTNTGELFF	TGCGCCAGTGCGGGTCTAGCGGGACCGACGAACACCGGGGAGCTGTTTTTT
TRBV7-8	TRBJ2-6	NA	NA	CASSNQGGTGANVLTF	TGTGCCAGCAGCAACCAAGGGGGAACTGGGGCCAACGTCCTGACTTTC
TRBV6-5	TRBJ1-1	NA	once	CASSYARNTEAFF	TGTGCCAGCAGTTACGCTCGGAACACTGAAGCTTTCTTT
TRBV11-2	TRBJ2-3	NA	NA	CASSFVPDNTDTQYF	TGTGCCAGCAGCTTTGTACCGGACAACACAGATACGCAGTATTTT
TRBV29-1	TRBJ2-3	TRBD1	NA	CSVQKDRGPPTDTQYF	TGCAGCGTACAAAAAGACAGGGGGCCCCCCACAGATACGCAGTATTTT
TRBV4-2	TRBJ2-1	TRBD1	NA	CASSRDDRGVYNEQFF	TGTGCCAGCAGCCGAGACGACAGGGGCGTTTACAATGAGCAGTTCTTC
TRBV30	TRBJ1-3	NA	NA	CAWSVLGSGNTIYF	TGTGCCTGGAGTGTATTGGGCTCTGGAAACACCATATATTTT
TRBV30	TRBJ2-3	TRBD2	NA	CAWSVRWGGRATDTQYF	TGTGCCTGGAGTGTTCGTTGGGGCGGGAGGGCCACAGATACGCAGTATTTT
TRBV28	TRBJ1-1	NA	few	CASSPWRENTEAFF	TGTGCCAGCAGTCCCTGGAGGGAGAACACTGAAGCTTTCTTT
TRBV4-2	TRBJ2-7	TRBD2	NA	CASSQTSGNYEQYF	TGTGCCAGCAGCCAGACTAGCGGAAACTACGAGCAGTACTTC
TRBV6-1	TRBJ2-2	TRBD1	NA	CASSPGTANTGELFF	TGTGCCAGCAGCCCCGGGACAGCGAACACCGGGGAGCTGTTTTTT
TRBV20-1	TRBJ2-3	NA	NA	CSARGAYTQYF	TGCAGTGCTAGAGGGGCCTATACGCAGTATTTT